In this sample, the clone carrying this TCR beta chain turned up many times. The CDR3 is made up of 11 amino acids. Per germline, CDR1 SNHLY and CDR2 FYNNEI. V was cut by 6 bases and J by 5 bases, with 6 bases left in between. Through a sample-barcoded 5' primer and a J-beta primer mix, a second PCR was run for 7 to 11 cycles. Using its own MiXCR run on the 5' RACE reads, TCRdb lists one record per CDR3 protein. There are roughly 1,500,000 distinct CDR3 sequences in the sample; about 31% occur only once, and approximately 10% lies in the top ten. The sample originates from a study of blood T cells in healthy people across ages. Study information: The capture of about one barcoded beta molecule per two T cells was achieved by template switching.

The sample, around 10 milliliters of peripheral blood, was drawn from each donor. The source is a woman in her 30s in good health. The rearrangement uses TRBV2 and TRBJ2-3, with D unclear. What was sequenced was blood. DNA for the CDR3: TGTGCCAGCAGGTCGGGAGATACGCAGTATTTT. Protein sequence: CASRSGDTQYF.